This TCR beta chain was sequenced in a study of PD-1 blockade in classical Hodgkin lymphoma. The repertoire was sequenced with immunoSEQ multiplex PCR; TCRdb's copy has only in-frame clones and lacks some. The data hold around 45,000 clones, with approximately 70% observed a single time. Points from the study as a whole: TCR diversity at baseline was reported to be reduced in newly diagnosed patients relative to healthy donors. Exclusion removed patients who began nivolumab under 1 year after ASCT. CD4+ TCR diversity, unlike CD8+, rose significantly by C4D1.

As to this clone: Antigen: not known.

Patients all relapsed after autologous stem cell transplantation, and there was variation in brentuximab vedotin exposure. The V gene lost 0 bases and the J gene lost 0 bases, with 9 bases spanning the gap. Germline V gene data show CDR1 as SEHNR and CDR2 as FQNEAQ (reference sequence). CDR3 size: 16 residues. Sequencing was performed on peripheral blood mononuclear cells (PBMCs), taken before the second cycle of nivolumab. The receptor was derived from a human donor with classical Hodgkin lymphoma. The chain has TRBV7-9 and TRBJ1-3; D ambiguous. For the CDR3, the DNA is TGTGCCAGCAGCTTAGCGGCGGCCTTCTCTGGAAACACCATATATTTT. The encoded protein is CASSLAAAFSGNTIYF.